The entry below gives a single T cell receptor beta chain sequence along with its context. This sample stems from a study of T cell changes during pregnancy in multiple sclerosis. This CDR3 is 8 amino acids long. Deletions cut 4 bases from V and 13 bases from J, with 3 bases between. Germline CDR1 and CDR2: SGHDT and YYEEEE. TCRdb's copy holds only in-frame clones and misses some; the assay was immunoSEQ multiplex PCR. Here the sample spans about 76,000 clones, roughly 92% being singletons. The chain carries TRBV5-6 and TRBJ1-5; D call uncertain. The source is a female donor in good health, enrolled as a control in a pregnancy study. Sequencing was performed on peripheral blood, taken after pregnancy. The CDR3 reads CASSQQHF. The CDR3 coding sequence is TGTGCCAGCAGCCAACAGCATTTT. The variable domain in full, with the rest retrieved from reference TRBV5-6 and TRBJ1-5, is DAGVTQSPTHLIKTRGQQVTLRCSPKSGHDTVSWYQQALGQGPQFIFQYYEEEERQRGNFPDRFSGHQFPNYSSELNVNALLLGDSALYLCASSQQHFGDGTRLSIL.